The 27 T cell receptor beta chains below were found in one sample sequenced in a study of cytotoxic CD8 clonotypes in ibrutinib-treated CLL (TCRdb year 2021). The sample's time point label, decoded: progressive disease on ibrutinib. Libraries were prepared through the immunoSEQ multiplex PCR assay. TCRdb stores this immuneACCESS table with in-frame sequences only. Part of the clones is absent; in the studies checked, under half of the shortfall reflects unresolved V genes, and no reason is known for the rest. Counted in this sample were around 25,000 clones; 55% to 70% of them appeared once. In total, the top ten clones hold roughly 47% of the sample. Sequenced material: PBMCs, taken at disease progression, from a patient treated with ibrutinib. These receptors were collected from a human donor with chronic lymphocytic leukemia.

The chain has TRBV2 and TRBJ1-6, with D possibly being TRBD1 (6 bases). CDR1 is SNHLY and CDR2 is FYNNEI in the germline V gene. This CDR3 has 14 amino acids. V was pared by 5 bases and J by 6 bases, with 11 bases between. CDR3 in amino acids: CASSRGGINSPLHF. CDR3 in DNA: TGTGCCAGCAGTAGAGGGGGGATTAATTCACCCCTCCACTTT.

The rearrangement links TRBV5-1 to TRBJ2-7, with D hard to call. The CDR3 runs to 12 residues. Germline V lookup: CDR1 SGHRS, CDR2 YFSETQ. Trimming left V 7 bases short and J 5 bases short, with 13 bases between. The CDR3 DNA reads TGCGCCAGCGCACTTTTAGGGAACGAGCAGTACTTC. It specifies CASALLGNEQYF.

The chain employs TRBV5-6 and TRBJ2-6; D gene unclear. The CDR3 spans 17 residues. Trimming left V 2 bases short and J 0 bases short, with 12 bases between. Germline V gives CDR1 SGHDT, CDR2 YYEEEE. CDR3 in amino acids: CASSLSGLPSGANVLTF. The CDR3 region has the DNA TGTGCCAGCAGCTTATCAGGCCTACCCTCTGGGGCCAACGTCCTGACTTTC.

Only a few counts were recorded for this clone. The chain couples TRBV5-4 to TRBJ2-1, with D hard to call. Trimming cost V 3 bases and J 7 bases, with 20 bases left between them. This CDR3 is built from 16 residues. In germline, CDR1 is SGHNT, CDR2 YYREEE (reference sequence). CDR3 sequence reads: CASSSEPPPGLNEQFF. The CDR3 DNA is TGTGCCAGCAGCTCCGAACCCCCACCCGGGTTGAATGAGCAGTTCTTC. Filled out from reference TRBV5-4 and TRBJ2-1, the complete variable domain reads ETGVTQSPTHLIKTRGQQVTLRCSSQSGHNTVSWYQQALGQGPQFIFQYYREEENGRGNFPPRFSGLQFPNYSSELNVNALELDDSALYLCASSSEPPPGLNEQFFGPGTRLTVL.

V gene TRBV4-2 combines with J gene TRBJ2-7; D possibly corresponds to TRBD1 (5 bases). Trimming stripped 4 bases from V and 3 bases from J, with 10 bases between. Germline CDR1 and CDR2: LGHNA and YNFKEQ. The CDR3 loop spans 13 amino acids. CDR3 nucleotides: TGTGCCAGCAGCCTTGACAGAGTCTACGAGCAGTACTTC. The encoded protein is CASSLDRVYEQYF.

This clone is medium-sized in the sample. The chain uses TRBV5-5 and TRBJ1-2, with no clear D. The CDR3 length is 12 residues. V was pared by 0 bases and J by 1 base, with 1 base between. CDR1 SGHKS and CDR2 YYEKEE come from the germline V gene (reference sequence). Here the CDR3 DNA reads TGTGCCAGCAGCTTGGATAACTATGGCTACACCTTC. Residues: CASSLDNYGYTF.

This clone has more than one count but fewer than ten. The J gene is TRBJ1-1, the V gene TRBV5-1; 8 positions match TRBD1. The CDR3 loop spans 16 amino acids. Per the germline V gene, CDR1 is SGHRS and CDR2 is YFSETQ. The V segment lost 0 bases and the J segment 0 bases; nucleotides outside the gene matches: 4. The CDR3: CASSLGTGQLNTEAFF. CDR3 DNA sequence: TGCGCCAGCAGCTTGGGGACAGGGCAGTTGAACACTGAAGCTTTCTTT.

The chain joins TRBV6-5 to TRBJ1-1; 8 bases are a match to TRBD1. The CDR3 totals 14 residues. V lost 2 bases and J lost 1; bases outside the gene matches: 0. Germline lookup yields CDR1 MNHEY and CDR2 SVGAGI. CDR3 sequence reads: CASSYDRGNTEAFF. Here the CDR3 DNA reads TGTGCCAGCAGTTACGACAGGGGGAACACTGAAGCTTTCTTT.

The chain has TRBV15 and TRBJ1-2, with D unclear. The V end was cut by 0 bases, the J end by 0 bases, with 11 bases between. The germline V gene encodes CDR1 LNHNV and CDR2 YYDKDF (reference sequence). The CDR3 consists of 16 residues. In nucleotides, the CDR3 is TGTGCCACCAGCAGAGATTCCACTTCTTCTAACTATGGCTACACCTTC. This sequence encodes CATSRDSTSSNYGYTF.

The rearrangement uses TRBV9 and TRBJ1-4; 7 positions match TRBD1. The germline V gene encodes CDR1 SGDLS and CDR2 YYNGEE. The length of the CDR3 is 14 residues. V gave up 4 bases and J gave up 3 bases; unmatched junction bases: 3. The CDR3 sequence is CASSRTGSNEKLFF. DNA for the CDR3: TGTGCCAGCAGCCGGACAGGTTCTAATGAAAAACTGTTTTTT.

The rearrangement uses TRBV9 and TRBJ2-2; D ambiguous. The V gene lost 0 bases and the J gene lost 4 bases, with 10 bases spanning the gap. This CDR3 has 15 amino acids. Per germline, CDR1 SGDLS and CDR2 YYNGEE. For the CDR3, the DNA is TGTGCCAGCAGCGTAGGCCTAGTAGGCACCGGGGAGCTGTTTTTT. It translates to CASSVGLVGTGELFF. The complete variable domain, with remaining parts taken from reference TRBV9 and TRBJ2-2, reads DSGVTQTPKHLITATGQRVTLRCSPRSGDLSVYWYQQSLDQGLQFLIQYYNGEERAKGNILERFSAQQFPDLHSELNLSSLELGDSALYFCASSVGLVGTGELFFGEGSRLTVL.

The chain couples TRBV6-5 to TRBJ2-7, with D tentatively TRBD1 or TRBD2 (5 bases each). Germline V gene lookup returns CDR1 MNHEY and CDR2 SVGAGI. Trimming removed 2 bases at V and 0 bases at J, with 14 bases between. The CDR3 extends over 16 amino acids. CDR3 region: CASSYHGTWSSYEQYF. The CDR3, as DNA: TGTGCCAGCAGTTACCACGGGACGTGGAGCTCCTACGAGCAGTACTTC.

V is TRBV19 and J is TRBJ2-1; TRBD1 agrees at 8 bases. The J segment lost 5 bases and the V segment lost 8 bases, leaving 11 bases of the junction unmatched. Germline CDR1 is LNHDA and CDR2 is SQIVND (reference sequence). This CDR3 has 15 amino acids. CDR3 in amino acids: CASQRLQGADNEQFF. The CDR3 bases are TGTGCCAGTCAGAGGTTGCAGGGGGCAGACAATGAGCAGTTCTTC.

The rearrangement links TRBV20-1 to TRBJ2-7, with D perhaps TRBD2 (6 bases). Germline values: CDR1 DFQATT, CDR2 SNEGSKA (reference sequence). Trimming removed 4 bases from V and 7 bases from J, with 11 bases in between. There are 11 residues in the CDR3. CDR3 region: CSAKGGREQYF. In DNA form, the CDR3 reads TGCAGTGCTAAAGGAGGGAGAGAGCAGTACTTC.

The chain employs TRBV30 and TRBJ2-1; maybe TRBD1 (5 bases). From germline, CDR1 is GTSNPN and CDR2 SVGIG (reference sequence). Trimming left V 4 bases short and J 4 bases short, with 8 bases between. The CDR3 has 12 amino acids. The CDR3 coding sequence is TGTGCCTGGAATAGGGGATACAATGAGCAGTTCTTC. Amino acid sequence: CAWNRGYNEQFF.

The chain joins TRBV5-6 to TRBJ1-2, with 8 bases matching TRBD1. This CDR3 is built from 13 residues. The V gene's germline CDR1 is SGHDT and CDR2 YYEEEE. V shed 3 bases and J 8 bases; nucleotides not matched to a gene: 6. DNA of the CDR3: TGTGCCAGCAGCTGGGCAGGGGGCGAGGGCTACACCTTC. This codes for CASSWAGGEGYTF.

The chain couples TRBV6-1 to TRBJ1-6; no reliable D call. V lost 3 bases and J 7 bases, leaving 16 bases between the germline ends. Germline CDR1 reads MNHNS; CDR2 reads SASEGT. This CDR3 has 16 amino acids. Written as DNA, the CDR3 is TGTGCCAGCAGTGAGGCGGTGGGGTTGGGAAATTCACCCCTCCACTTT. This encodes CASSEAVGLGNSPLHF.

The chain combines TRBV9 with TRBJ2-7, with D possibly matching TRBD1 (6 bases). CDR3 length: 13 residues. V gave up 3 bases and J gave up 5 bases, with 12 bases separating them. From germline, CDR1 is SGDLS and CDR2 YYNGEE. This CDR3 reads CASSEQGGHEQYF. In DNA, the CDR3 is TGTGCCAGCAGCGAACAGGGTGGTCACGAGCAGTACTTC. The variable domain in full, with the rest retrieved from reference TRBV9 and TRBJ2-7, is DSGVTQTPKHLITATGQRVTLRCSPRSGDLSVYWYQQSLDQGLQFLIQYYNGEERAKGNILERFSAQQFPDLHSELNLSSLELGDSALYFCASSEQGGHEQYFGPGTRLTVT.

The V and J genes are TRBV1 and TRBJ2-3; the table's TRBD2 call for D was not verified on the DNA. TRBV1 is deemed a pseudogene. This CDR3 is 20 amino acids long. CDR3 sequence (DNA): TGCACCAGCAGCCAAGATTCAATCGGGGGGTCAGTGGCAGGGAAAGATACGCAGTATTTT. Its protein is CTSSQDSIGGSVAGKDTQYF.

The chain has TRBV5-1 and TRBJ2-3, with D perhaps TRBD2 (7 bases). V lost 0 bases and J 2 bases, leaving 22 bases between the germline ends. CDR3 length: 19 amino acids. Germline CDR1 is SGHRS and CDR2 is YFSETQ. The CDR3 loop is CASSLARGRSGASTDTQYF. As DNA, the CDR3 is TGCGCCAGCAGCTTGGCCCGGGGGCGGAGCGGGGCATCCACAGATACGCAGTATTTT.

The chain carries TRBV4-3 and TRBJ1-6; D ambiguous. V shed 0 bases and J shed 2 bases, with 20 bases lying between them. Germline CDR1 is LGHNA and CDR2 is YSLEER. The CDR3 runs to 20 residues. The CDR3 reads CASSQDLVGGRNTYNSPLHF. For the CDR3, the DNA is TGCGCCAGCAGCCAAGATCTAGTCGGCGGGCGGAACACCTATAATTCACCCCTCCACTTT.

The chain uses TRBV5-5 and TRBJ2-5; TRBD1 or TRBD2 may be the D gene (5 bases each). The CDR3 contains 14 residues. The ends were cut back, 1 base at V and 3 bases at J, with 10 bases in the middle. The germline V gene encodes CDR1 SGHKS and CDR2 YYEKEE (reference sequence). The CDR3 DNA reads TGTGCCAGCAGCTTGTCAGGGAGAGAAGAGACCCAGTACTTC. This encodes CASSLSGREETQYF.

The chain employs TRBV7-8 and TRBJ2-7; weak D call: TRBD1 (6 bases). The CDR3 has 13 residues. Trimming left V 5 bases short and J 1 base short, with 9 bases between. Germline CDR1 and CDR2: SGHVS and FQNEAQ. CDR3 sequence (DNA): TGTGCCAGCAGCCACGGACAGTCCTACGAGCAGTACTTC. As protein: CASSHGQSYEQYF.

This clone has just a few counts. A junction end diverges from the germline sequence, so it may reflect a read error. CDR3: CASSTLRTGILF. The CDR3 coding sequence is TGTGCCAGCAGTACCCTCCGGACAGGGATTCTCTTC. The chain joins TRBV2 to TRBJ1-2; the match to TRBD1 covers 8 bases. The CDR3 contains 12 residues. In germline, CDR1 is SNHLY, CDR2 FYNNEI.

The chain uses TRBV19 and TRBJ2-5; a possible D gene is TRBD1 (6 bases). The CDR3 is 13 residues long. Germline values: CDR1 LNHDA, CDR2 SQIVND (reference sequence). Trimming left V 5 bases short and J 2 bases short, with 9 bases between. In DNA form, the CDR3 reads TGTGCCAGTAGTCAGGGGCCGCAAGAGACCCAGTACTTC. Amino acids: CASSQGPQETQYF. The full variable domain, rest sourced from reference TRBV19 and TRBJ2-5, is DGGITQSPKYLFRKEGQNVTLSCEQNLNHDAMYWYRQDPGQGLRLIYYSQIVNDFQKGDIAEGYSVSREKKESFPLTVTSAQKNPTAFYLCASSQGPQETQYFGPGTRLLVL.

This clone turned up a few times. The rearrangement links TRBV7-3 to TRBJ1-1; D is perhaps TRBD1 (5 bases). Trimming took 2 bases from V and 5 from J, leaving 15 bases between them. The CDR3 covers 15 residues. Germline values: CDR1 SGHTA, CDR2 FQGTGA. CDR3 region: CASSLDSSLRTEAFF. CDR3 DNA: TGTGCCAGCAGCTTAGACAGCTCCTTGCGGACTGAAGCTTTCTTT.

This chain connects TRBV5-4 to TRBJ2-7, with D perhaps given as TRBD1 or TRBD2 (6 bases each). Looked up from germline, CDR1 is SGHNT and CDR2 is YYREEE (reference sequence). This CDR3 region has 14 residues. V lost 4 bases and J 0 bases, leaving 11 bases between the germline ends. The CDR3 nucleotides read TGTGCCAGCAGCGGGGGGCTGCTCTCCTACGAGCAGTACTTC. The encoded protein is CASSGGLLSYEQYF.